Below are 4 T cell receptor beta chains sequenced from a single sample in a study of blood T cell repertoires in COVID-19. The protocol was immunoSEQ multiplex PCR, while the TCRdb copy is restricted to in-frame clones and leaves out a portion. There are nearly 70,000 clones in the sample; about 91% occur only once, and 7.3% lies in the top ten. The sequenced sample was peripheral blood. The receptors were sampled from a man aged 40-55 years with COVID-19, enrolled during active disease.

This clone occurred once. CDR3 coding DNA: TGTGCCAGCAGCTCCGGAGACAGGGGGATTCATGGCTACACCTTC. It yields the protein CASSSGDRGIHGYTF. V usage is TRBV7-3 and J usage is TRBJ1-2; 9 nucleotides match TRBD1. The CDR3 consists of 15 residues. CDR1 is SGHTA and CDR2 is FQGTGA in the germline V gene. Unmatched junction bases numbered 9, after V lost 4 bases and J lost 6 bases.

The V gene is TRBV19, the J gene TRBJ1-1; TRBD1 is a possible D gene (5 bases). V was shortened by 4 bases and J by 3 bases, with 12 bases between the two germline ends. Germline values: CDR1 LNHDA, CDR2 SQIVND (reference sequence). The CDR3 contains 14 residues. The CDR3 sequence is CASSTVEGDTEAFF. The CDR3 coding sequence is TGTGCCAGTAGTACGGTAGAAGGGGACACTGAAGCTTTCTTT.

This chain joins TRBV7-6 and TRBJ1-6, with 9 bases lining up with TRBD1. V trimming: 3 bases; J trimming: 10 bases; junction bases outside the gene matches: 1. There are 13 residues in the CDR3. Germline loops: CDR1 SGHVS, CDR2 FNYEAQ. The CDR3 here is CASSLGQGSPLHF. The CDR3 DNA reads as TGTGCCAGCAGCTTGGGACAGGGCTCACCCCTCCACTTT.

The gene calls are TRBV11-2 and TRBJ1-2; D call uncertain. Germline V CDR1 and CDR2: SGHAT, FQNNGV. The CDR3 is made up of 13 amino acids. V dropped 5 bases and J dropped 7 bases, with 14 bases sitting between them. The CDR3 bases are TGTGCCAGCAGCCCGCGATTTCTTAGTGGCTACACCTTC. Its translation is CASSPRFLSGYTF.